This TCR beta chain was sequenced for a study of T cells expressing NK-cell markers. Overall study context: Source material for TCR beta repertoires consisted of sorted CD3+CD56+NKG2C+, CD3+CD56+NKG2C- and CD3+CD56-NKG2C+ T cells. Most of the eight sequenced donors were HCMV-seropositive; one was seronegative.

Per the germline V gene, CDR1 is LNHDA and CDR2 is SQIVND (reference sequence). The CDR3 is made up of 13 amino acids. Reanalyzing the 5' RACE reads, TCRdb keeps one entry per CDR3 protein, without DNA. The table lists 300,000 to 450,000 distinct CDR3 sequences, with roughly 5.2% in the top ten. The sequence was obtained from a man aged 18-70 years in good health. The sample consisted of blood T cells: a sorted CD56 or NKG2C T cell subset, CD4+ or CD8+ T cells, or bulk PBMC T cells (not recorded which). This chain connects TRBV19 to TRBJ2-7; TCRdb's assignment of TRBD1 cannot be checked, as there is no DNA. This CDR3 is CASSAGQKYEQYF.